This T cell receptor (beta chain) was obtained from a study of blood T cell repertoires in COVID-19. Study-level information: The samples span acute and convalescent COVID-19 from the United States, Italy and Spain.

Authors' data handling: The assay estimated nucleated cells by amplifying reference gene primers. The method was immunoSEQ multiplex PCR; TCRdb's version includes in-frame clones alone and lacks a portion of them. V, J and clone size were drawn from that table, and D and trimming were deduced from the DNA. The data hold roughly 140,000 clones, with 80% to 85% observed a single time. From germline, CDR1 is LNHDA and CDR2 SQIVND (reference sequence). Trimming removed 6 bases from V and 5 bases from J, with 11 bases in between. This CDR3 region has 13 residues. The genes are TRBV19 and TRBJ1-5, with D perhaps TRBD1 (6 bases). Source material: peripheral blood. This TCR was recovered from an elderly woman with acute or convalescent COVID-19. The CDR3 loop reads CASRQGRDQPQHF. CDR3 sequence (DNA): TGTGCCAGTAGACAGGGAAGGGATCAGCCCCAGCATTTT.